The 22 T cell receptor beta chains in this list originate from one sample, sequenced in a study of regulatory and conventional T cells in RAG deficiency. Conventional CD4+ T cells were sorted from blood as CD25-low CD127-high cells. TCRdb's copy holds only in-frame clones and misses some; the assay was immunoSEQ multiplex PCR. The data hold 20,000 to 25,000 clones, with 95% to 97% observed a single time. The sample also formed part of further work on regulatory T cells. That work contributes: The primer mix had 52 TRBV and 13 TRBJ primers.

The sequenced sample consisted of CD25- CD4+ T cells sorted from blood. These receptors originate from a human donor in good health.

This clone was seen more than once but under ten times. V usage is TRBV19 and J usage is TRBJ1-4, with D unresolved. Trimming stripped 3 bases from V and 6 bases from J, with 8 bases between. This CDR3 has 13 amino acids. The germline CDR1 and CDR2 sequences are LNHDA and SQIVND (reference sequence). CDR3 coding DNA: TGTGCCAGTAGTATTTTTCTAGATGAAAAACTGTTTTTT. It yields the protein CASSIFLDEKLFF.

The V call is TRBV5-1, the J call TRBJ2-1, with no clear D. In germline, CDR1 is SGHRS, CDR2 YFSETQ. V was clipped by 1 base and J by 7 bases, with 9 bases between them. This CDR3 region has 13 residues. CDR3 DNA: TGCGCCAGCAGCTTGTGGAGACGGAATGAGCAGTTCTTC. Translated: CASSLWRRNEQFF.

J is TRBJ2-1 and V is TRBV7-3; tentative D call: TRBD1 (6 bases). CDR1 is SGHTA, CDR2 FQGTGA, per germline. This CDR3 spans 15 amino acids. Trimming took off 3 bases at V and 3 bases at J, with 12 bases between the two ends. The CDR3 loop reads CASSFNRVSYNEQFF. The CDR3, as DNA: TGTGCCAGCAGCTTTAACAGGGTGAGCTACAATGAGCAGTTCTTC.

This clone has a single count. This sample also contains other DNA sequences that code for the same CDR3. The V gene is TRBV27, the J gene TRBJ1-6; TRBD1 matches 7 bases. Germline V gives CDR1 MNHEY, CDR2 SMNVEV (reference sequence). V was pared by 2 bases and J by 3 bases, with 7 bases of the junction left unmatched. The CDR3 totals 17 residues. The CDR3 sequence: CASSLQGQPFYNSPLHF. The CDR3 bases are TGTGCCAGCAGTTTACAGGGACAGCCTTTCTATAATTCACCCCTCCACTTT.

As regards this clone: Its ends do not fully match the called genes, so a read error is possible. Other DNA sequences of this sample code for an identical CDR3. This sequence joins TRBV6-5 and TRBJ1-6; a possible D gene is TRBD1 (5 bases). The germline gives CDR1 MNHEY, CDR2 SVGAGI. The CDR3 is made up of 15 amino acids. The CDR3 DNA reads TGTGCCAGCAGCGGAGGGACCCCCTATAATTCCCCCCTCCACTTT. Translation: CASSGGTPYNSPLHF.

The chain has TRBV28 and TRBJ2-7, with a tentative D call TRBD1 (6 bases). Germline values: CDR1 MDHEN, CDR2 SYDVKM. Trimming shortened V by 6 bases and J by 3 bases, and 9 bases separated the two germline ends. The CDR3 loop spans 12 amino acids. CDR3 region: CASSRDNYEQYF. CDR3 bases: TGTGCCAGCAGCCGGGACAACTACGAGCAGTACTTC. Combining the CDR3 with reference TRBV28 and TRBJ2-7 gives the whole variable domain DVKVTQSSRYLVKRTGEKVFLECVQDMDHENMFWYRQDPGLGLRLIYFSYDVKMKEKGDIPEGYSVSREKKERFSLILESASTNQTSMYLCASSRDNYEQYFGPGTRLTVT.

This chain uses TRBV5-4 with TRBJ1-1; TRBD1 agrees at 8 bases. V shed 3 bases and J 3 bases; nucleotides not matched to a gene: 7. Germline V CDR1 and CDR2: SGHNT, YYREEE (reference sequence). This CDR3 region has 15 residues. This chain's CDR3 is CASSWAGTGHTEAFF. CDR3 DNA sequence: TGTGCCAGCAGCTGGGCGGGGACAGGTCACACTGAAGCTTTCTTT.

This chain links TRBV30 with TRBJ2-3, with 9 bases identical to TRBD2. Germline-derived CDR1 and CDR2 are GTSNPN and SVGIG (reference sequence). The CDR3 is made up of 17 amino acids. Trimming took 2 bases from V and 2 from J; bases not matched to a gene: 11. The CDR3 sequence is CAWSLDWAGGITDTQYF. CDR3 nucleotide sequence: TGTGCCTGGAGTCTTGATTGGGCGGGGGGGATCACAGATACGCAGTATTTT.

With regard to this clone: Other nucleotide sequences in the sample specify the same CDR3. This chain links TRBV19 with TRBJ1-1; possible D gene TRBD1, 5 bases. CDR1 is LNHDA, CDR2 SQIVND, per germline (reference sequence). Deletions cut 5 bases from V and 14 bases from J, with 24 bases between. The CDR3 is made up of 14 amino acids. CDR3 residues: CASSPAGLLLGAFF. The CDR3 bases are TGTGCCAGTAGTCCAGCGGGACTCTTACTGGGCGCCTTCTTT.

The CDR3 DNA reads as TGTGCCAGCAGCTCCCGGCGGGGGATAAACACCGGGGAGCTGTTTTTT. This sequence encodes CASSSRRGINTGELFF. The rearrangement links TRBV7-2 to TRBJ2-2; TRBD2 agrees at 7 bases. Per germline, CDR1 SGHTA and CDR2 FQGNSA. The CDR3 spans 16 residues. J was trimmed by 2 bases and V by 4 bases; bases with no gene match: 7.

The DNA for the CDR3 is TGTGCCAGCAGACAAAACGCTGAGGATTCACCCCTCCACTTT. Its protein product is CASRQNAEDSPLHF. The chain employs TRBV6-5 and TRBJ1-6; D remains unclear. Germline V gene data show CDR1 as MNHEY and CDR2 as SVGAGI. V gave up 6 bases and J gave up 8 bases, with 14 bases separating them. CDR3 length: 14 amino acids.

This clone was seen a handful of times. V is TRBV5-8 and J is TRBJ1-3, with D unclear. Germline V gene data show CDR1 as SGHTS and CDR2 as YDEGEE. The V end was cut by 2 bases, the J end by 0 bases, with 12 bases between. CDR3 length equals 16 residues. CDR3 sequence (DNA): TGTGCCAGCAGCTTTTTACCAGGAACCTCTGGAAACACCATATATTTT. Protein: CASSFLPGTSGNTIYF. The whole variable domain, filled in from reference TRBV5-8 and TRBJ1-3, reads EAGVTQSPTHLIKTRGQQATLRCSPISGHTSVYWYQQALGLGLQFLLWYDEGEERNRGNFPPRFSGRQFPNYSSELNVNALELEDSALYLCASSFLPGTSGNTIYFGEGSWLTVV.

The J gene is TRBJ1-1, the V gene TRBV18; TRBD1 is a possible D gene (5 bases). Trimming shortened V by 5 bases and J by 1 base, and 8 bases separated the two germline ends. The CDR3 totals 13 residues. CDR1 KGHSH and CDR2 LQKENI come from the germline V gene. CDR3 sequence: CASSETENTEAFF. The CDR3 DNA reads as TGTGCCAGCTCAGAGACAGAGAACACTGAAGCTTTCTTT.

The chain couples TRBV4-2 to TRBJ1-1, with 11 bases fitting TRBD1. The germline V gene has CDR1 LGHNA and CDR2 YNFKEQ. The CDR3 is made up of 16 amino acids. The ends lost 0 bases at V and 6 bases at J; junction bases unmatched: 6. The CDR3 coding sequence is TGTGCCAGCAGCCAAGAGTCGGGACAGGGGGTCCCTGAAGCTTTCTTT. Translating it yields CASSQESGQGVPEAFF.

This clone was recorded once. V gene TRBV4-1 combines with J gene TRBJ2-1; unclear D gene. There are 11 residues in the CDR3. Looked up from germline, CDR1 is MGHRA and CDR2 is YSYEKL. V lost 2 bases and J 10 bases, leaving 6 bases between the germline ends. The CDR3: CASSQSSEQFF. The CDR3 DNA reads as TGCGCCAGCAGCCAATCAAGCGAGCAGTTCTTC.

This chain connects TRBV19 to TRBJ2-7; 7 bases map to TRBD1. The ends lost 2 bases at V and 2 bases at J; junction bases unmatched: 3. Looked up from germline, CDR1 is LNHDA and CDR2 is SQIVND (reference sequence). CDR3 length: 14 residues. The CDR3 here is CASSIMTGPYEQYF. CDR3 coding DNA: TGTGCCAGTAGTATAATGACAGGGCCCTACGAGCAGTACTTC.

The gene calls are TRBV6-1 and TRBJ1-2; unclear D gene. CDR3 length: 14 amino acids. Trimming took 3 bases from V and 1 from J, leaving 9 bases between them. Germline lookup yields CDR1 MNHNS and CDR2 SASEGT. CDR3 bases: TGTGCCAGCAGTGATCTGGCAGTTAACTATGGCTACACCTTC. Its translation: CASSDLAVNYGYTF.

This rearrangement joins TRBV18 to TRBJ1-5; D gene ambiguous. CDR1 and CDR2 from the germline V gene are KGHSH and LQKENI. With 9 bases removed from V and 1 base from J, the gap between germline ends came to 16 bases. The CDR3 loop spans 15 amino acids. The CDR3 is CASSLMEKSNQPQHF. DNA for the CDR3: TGTGCCAGTTCGTTAATGGAGAAGAGCAATCAGCCCCAGCATTTT.

A word on this clone: One end of the junction does not line up with germline, which may come from a read error. V is TRBV5-6 and J is TRBJ2-3; TRBD1 is a possible D gene (6 bases). The CDR3 contains 11 residues. The V gene's germline CDR1 is SGHDT and CDR2 YYEEEE. CDR3 region: CASSFQGRFSF. The CDR3 bases are TGTGCCAGCAGCTTCCAGGGGAGATTCTCTTTT.

The chain joins TRBV29-1 to TRBJ1-4; 9 bases line up with TRBD1. CDR1 is SQVTM, CDR2 ANQGSEA, per germline. The CDR3 is 13 amino acids. Trimming took 6 bases from V and 5 from J; bases not matched to a gene: 4. CDR3 sequence (DNA): TGCAGCGTCCCGGGACAGGGAAATGAAAAACTGTTTTTT. Translated: CSVPGQGNEKLFF. The variable domain in full, completed from reference TRBV29-1 and TRBJ1-4, reads SAVISQKPSRDICQRGTSLTIQCQVDSQVTMMFWYRQQPGQSLTLIATANQGSEATYESGFVIDKFPISRPNLTFSTLTVSNMSPEDSSIYLCSVPGQGNEKLFFGSGTQLSVL.

This rearrangement joins TRBV30 to TRBJ2-6; D is ambiguous. The germline V gene encodes CDR1 GTSNPN and CDR2 SVGIG (reference sequence). The CDR3 is 15 amino acids. V dropped 3 bases and J dropped 2 bases, with 11 bases sitting between them. The CDR3 protein is CAWRGYGAGANVLTF. For the CDR3, the DNA is TGTGCCTGGAGAGGATACGGAGCTGGGGCCAACGTCCTGACTTTC.

The V call is TRBV18, the J call TRBJ1-5; D gene uncertain. V shed 5 bases and J shed 1 base, with 9 bases lying between them. The CDR3 is made up of 14 amino acids. The germline V gene encodes CDR1 KGHSH and CDR2 LQKENI. The CDR3 coding sequence is TGTGCCAGCTCATCTGACGGGAGCAATCAGCCCCAGCATTTT. Protein product: CASSSDGSNQPQHF.